This T cell receptor beta chain was identified during a study of blood T cells in healthy people across ages. Study outcomes and limitations: Older individuals had lower TCR beta diversity per million T cells (the decline was roughly linear).

Turning to this clonotype: Its antigen is currently unknown.

Deletions cut 5 bases from V and 0 bases from J, with 7 bases between. CDR3 length: 13 residues. The germline CDR1 and CDR2 sequences are SGHTA and FQGNSA. Through a sample-barcoded 5' primer and a J-beta primer mix, a second PCR was run for roughly 6 to 11 cycles. Each sample yielded at least 3 million CDR3-containing paired-end reads. TCRdb processed the 5' RACE reads anew with MiXCR; each CDR3 protein has one entry. The table records approximately 780,000 distinct CDR3 sequences, roughly 26% of them present only once. Those donating, healthy Caucasian individuals from Russia, were aged roughly 6 to 100. These same data were also listed under a study on T cells of mothers and their children. This second study notes: Three healthy Caucasian mothers, along with their six children, served as the donors.

Material: blood. J is TRBJ1-2 and V is TRBV7-2, with D unresolved. This clonotype was obtained from a boy aged 5-17 years in good health. The CDR3 sequence: CASSGGSNYGYTF. CDR3 DNA sequence: TGTGCCAGCAGCGGAGGATCTAACTATGGCTACACCTTC.